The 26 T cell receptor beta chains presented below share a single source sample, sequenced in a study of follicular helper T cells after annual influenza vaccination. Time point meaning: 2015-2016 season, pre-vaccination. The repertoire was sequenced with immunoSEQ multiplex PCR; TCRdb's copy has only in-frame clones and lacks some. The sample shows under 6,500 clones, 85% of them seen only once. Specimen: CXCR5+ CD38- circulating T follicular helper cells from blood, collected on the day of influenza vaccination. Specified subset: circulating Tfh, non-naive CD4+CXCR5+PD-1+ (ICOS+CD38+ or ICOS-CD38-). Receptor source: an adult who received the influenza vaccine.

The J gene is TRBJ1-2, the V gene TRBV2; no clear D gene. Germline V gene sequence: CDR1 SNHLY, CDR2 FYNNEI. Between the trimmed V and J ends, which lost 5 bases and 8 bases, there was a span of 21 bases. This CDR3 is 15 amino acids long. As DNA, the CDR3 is TGTGCCAGCAGTCCTACCCCGGACGGCACGGGAGGCTACACCTTC. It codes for CASSPTPDGTGGYTF.

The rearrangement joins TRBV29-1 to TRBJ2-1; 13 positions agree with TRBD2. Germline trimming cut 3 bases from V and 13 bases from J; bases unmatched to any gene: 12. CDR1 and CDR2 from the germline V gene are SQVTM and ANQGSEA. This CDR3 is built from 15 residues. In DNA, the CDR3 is TGCAGCGTTGAGTCCGGGACTAGCGGGACCTCGATACAGTTCTTC. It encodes CSVESGTSGTSIQFF.

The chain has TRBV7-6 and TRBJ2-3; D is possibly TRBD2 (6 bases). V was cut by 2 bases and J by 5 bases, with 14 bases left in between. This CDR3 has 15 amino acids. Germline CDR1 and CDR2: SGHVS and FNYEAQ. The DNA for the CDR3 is TGTGCCAGCAGCTTAAGGTCTACTAGCTTAGATACGCAGTATTTT. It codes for CASSLRSTSLDTQYF.

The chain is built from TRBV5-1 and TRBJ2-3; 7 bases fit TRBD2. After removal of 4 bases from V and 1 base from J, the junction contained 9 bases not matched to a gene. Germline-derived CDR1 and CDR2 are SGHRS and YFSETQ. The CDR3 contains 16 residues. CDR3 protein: CASSPEVGGGTDTQYF. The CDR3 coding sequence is TGCGCCAGCAGCCCGGAGGTGGGAGGGGGCACAGATACGCAGTATTTT.

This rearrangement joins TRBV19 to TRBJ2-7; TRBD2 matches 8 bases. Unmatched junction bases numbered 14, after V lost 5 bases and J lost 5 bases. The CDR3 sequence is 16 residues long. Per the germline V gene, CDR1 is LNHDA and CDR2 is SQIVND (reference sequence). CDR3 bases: TGTGCCAGTAGTCCTTTGACGGGGGGGCCCCTCCACGAGCAGTACTTC. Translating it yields CASSPLTGGPLHEQYF.

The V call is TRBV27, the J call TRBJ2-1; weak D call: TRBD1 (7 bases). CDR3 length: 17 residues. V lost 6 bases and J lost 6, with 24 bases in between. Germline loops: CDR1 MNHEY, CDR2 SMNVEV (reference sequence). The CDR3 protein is CASRRGRGKSNSNEQFF. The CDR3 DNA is TGTGCCAGCAGGCGGGGCAGGGGGAAGTCGAATAGCAATGAGCAGTTCTTC.

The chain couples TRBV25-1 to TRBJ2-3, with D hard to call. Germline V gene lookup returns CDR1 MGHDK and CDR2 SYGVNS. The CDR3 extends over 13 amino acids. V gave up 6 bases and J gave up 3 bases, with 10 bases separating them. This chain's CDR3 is CASRALMTDTQYF. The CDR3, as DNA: TGTGCCAGCAGGGCCCTCATGACAGATACGCAGTATTTT.

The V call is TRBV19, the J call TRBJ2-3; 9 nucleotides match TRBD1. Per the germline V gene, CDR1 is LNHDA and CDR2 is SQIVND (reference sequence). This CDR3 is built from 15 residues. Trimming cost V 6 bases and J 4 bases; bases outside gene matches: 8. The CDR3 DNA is TGTGCCAGTAGCACCGGGACAGGGAGGGCAGATACGCAGTATTTT. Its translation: CASSTGTGRADTQYF. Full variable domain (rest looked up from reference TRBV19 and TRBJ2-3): DGGITQSPKYLFRKEGQNVTLSCEQNLNHDAMYWYRQDPGQGLRLIYYSQIVNDFQKGDIAEGYSVSREKKESFPLTVTSAQKNPTAFYLCASSTGTGRADTQYFGPGTRLTVL.

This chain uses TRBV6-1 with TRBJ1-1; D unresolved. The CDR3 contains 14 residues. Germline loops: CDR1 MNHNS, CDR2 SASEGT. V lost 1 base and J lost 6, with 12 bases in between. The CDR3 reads CASSEDQVFSEAFF. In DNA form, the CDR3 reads TGTGCCAGCAGTGAAGATCAGGTGTTCTCTGAAGCTTTCTTT.

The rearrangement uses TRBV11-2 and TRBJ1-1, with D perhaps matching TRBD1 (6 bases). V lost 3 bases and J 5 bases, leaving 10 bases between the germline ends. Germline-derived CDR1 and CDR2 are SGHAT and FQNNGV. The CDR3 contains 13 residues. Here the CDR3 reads CASSLSGVTEAFF. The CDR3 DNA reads TGTGCCAGCAGCTTGTCAGGGGTAACTGAAGCTTTCTTT.

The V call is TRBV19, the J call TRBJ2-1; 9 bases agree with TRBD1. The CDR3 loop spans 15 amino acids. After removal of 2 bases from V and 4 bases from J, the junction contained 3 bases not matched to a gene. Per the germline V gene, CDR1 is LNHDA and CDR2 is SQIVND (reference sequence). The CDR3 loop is CASSITGTGYNEQFF. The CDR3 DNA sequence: TGTGCCAGTAGTATAACTGGGACAGGGTACAATGAGCAGTTCTTC.

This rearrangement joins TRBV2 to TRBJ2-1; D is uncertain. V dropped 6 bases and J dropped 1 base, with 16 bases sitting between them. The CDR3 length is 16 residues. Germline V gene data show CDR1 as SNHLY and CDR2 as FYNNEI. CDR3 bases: TGTGCCAGCAGGGTCATGGGAAAGCCATCCTACAATGAGCAGTTCTTC. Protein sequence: CASRVMGKPSYNEQFF.

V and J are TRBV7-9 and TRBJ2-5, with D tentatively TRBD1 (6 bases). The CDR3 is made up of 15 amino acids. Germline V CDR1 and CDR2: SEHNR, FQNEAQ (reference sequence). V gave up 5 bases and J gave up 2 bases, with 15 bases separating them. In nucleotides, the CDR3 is TGTGCCAGCAGCCCCATATCCGGGACACAAGAGACCCAGTACTTC. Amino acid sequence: CASSPISGTQETQYF.

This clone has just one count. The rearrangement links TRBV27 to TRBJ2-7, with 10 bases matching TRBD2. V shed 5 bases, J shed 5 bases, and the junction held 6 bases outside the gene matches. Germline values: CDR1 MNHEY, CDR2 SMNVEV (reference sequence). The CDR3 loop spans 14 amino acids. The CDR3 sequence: CASSQAGGPNEQYF. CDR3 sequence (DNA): TGTGCCAGCAGTCAAGCGGGAGGGCCTAACGAGCAGTACTTC.

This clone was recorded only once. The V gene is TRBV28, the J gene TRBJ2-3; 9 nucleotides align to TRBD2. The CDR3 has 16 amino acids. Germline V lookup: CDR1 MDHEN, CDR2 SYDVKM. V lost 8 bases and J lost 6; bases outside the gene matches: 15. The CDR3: CASLPSGLATIDTQYF. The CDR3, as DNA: TGTGCCAGCTTACCTTCGGGACTAGCAACAATTGATACGCAGTATTTT.

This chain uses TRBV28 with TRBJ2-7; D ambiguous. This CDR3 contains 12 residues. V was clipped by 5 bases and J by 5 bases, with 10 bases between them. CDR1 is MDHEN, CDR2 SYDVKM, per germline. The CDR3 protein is CASSIPRDEQYF. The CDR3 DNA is TGTGCCAGCAGTATACCAAGGGACGAGCAGTACTTC.

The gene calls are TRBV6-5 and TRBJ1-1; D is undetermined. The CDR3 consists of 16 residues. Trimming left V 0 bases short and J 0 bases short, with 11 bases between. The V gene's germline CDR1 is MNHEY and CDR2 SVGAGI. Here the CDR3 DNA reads TGTGCCAGCAGTTACTCCAGACTGAGCATGAACACTGAAGCTTTCTTT. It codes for CASSYSRLSMNTEAFF.

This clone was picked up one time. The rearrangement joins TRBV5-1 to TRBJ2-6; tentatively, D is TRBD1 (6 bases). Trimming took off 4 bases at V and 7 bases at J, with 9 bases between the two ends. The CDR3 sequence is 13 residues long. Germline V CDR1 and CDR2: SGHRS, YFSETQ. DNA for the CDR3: TGCGCCAGCAGCCCCGGGACAGCCAACGTCCTGACTTTC. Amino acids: CASSPGTANVLTF. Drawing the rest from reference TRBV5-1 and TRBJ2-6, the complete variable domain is KAGVTQTPRYLIKTRGQQVTLSCSPISGHRSVSWYQQTPGQGLQFLFEYFSETQRNKGNFPGRFSGRQFSNSRSEMNVSTLELGDSALYLCASSPGTANVLTFGAGSRLTVL.

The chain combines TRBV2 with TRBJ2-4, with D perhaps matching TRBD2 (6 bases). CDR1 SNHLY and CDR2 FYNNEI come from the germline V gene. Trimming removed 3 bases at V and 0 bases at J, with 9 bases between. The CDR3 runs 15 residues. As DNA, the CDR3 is TGTGCCAGCAGTGACGGGGGAATAGCCAAAAACATTCAGTACTTC. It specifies CASSDGGIAKNIQYF.

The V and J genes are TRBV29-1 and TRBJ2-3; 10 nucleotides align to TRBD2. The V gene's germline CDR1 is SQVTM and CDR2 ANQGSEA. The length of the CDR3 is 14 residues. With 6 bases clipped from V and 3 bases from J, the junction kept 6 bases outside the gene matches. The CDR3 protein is CSVSKAGGTDTQYF. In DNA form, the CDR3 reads TGCAGCGTGAGTAAAGCGGGAGGGACAGATACGCAGTATTTT.

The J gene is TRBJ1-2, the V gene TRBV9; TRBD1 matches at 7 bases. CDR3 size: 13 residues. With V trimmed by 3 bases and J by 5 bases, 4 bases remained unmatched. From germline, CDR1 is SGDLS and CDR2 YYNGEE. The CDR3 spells CASSGRQGYGYTF. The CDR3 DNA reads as TGTGCCAGCAGCGGCCGACAGGGATATGGCTACACCTTC. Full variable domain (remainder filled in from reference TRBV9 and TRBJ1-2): DSGVTQTPKHLITATGQRVTLRCSPRSGDLSVYWYQQSLDQGLQFLIQYYNGEERAKGNILERFSAQQFPDLHSELNLSSLELGDSALYFCASSGRQGYGYTFGSGTRLTVV.

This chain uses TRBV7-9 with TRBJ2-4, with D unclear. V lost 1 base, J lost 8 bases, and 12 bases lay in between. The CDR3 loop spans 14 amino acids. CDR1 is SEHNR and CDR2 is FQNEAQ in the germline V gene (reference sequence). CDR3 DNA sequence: TGTGCCAGCAGCTTAGGGGCGACTGCAGACATTCAGTACTTC. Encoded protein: CASSLGATADIQYF.

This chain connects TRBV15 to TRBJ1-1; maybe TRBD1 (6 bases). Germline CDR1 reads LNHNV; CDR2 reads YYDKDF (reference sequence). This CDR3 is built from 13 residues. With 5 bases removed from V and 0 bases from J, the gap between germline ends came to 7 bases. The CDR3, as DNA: TGTGCCACCAGCGGACAGCTGAACACTGAAGCTTTCTTT. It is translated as CATSGQLNTEAFF. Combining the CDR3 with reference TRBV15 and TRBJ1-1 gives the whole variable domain DAMVIQNPRYQVTQFGKPVTLSCSQTLNHNVMYWYQQKSSQAPKLLFHYYDKDFNNEADTPDNFQSRRPNTSFCFLDIRSPGLGDTAMYLCATSGQLNTEAFFGQGTRLTVV.

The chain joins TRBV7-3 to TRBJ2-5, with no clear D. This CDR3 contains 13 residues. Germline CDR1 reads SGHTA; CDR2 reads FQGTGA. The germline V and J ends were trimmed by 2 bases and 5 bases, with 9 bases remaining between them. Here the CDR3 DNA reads TGTGCCAGCAGCTTAGGCCAGTTTGAGACCCAGTACTTC. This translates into CASSLGQFETQYF.

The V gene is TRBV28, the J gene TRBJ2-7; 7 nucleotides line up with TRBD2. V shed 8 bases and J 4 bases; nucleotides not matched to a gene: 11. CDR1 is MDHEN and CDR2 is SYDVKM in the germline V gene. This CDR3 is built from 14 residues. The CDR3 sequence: CASWGGSASYEQYF. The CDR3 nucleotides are TGTGCCAGCTGGGGCGGGAGTGCCTCTTACGAGCAGTACTTC.

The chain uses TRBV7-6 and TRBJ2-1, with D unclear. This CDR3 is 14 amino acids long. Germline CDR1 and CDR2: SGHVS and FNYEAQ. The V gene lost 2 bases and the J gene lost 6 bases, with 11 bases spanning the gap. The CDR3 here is CASSLRESANEQFF. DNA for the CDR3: TGTGCCAGCAGCTTAAGGGAAAGCGCCAATGAGCAGTTCTTC. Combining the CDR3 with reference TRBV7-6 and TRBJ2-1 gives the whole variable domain GAGVSQSPRYKVTKRGQDVALRCDPISGHVSLYWYRQALGQGPEFLTYFNYEAQQDKSGLPNDRFSAERPEGSISTLTIQRTEQRDSAMYRCASSLRESANEQFFGPGTRLTVL.